The rows below give T cell receptor beta chains drawn from one sample of a study of blood T cell repertoires in COVID-19. Only in-frame clones appear in the TCRdb table, and some are missing; sequencing was by immunoSEQ multiplex PCR. The data show approximately 100,000 clones, around 84% seen once. The sample consisted of peripheral blood. The receptors were sampled from a human donor in a cohort sampled during active COVID-19. Each CDR3 is given with its conserved first and last residue. D genes are given only for firm matches. Part of the rows lack a size; the others show once, few, many or a class for expanded clones.

CDR3,DNA,size,V,length,J,D
CASSLGTSGEVETQYF,TGTGCCAGCAGCTTAGGGACTAGCGGGGAGGTAGAGACCCAGTACTTC,-,TRBV7-9,16,TRBJ2-5,TRBD2
CASSLGGGLRVGETQYF,TGCGCCAGCAGCTTGGGAGGCGGGCTCAGAGTGGGGGAGACCCAGTACTTC,-,TRBV5-1,17,TRBJ2-5,-
CASNDRGSGYTF,TGTGCCAGTAACGACAGGGGATCGGGCTACACCTTC,-,TRBV19,12,TRBJ1-2,TRBD1
CASSPSGGLDEQYF,TGTGCCAGCAGCCCTAGCGGGGGGTTAGACGAGCAGTACTTC,-,TRBV7-3,14,TRBJ2-7,TRBD2
CASSSNSRDIGFF,TGTGCCAGCAGCTCCAACTCTAGGGACATAGGTTTCTTT,-,TRBV9,13,TRBJ1-1,-
CASSVSGTTDTQYF,TGTGCCAGCAGTGTTAGCGGGACCACAGATACGCAGTATTTT,-,TRBV25-1,14,TRBJ2-3,TRBD2
CASSSGQGPGGTIYF,TGTGCCAGCAGCTCGGGACAGGGGCCGGGGGGCACCATATATTTT,-,TRBV7-2,15,TRBJ1-3,TRBD1
CASSLFQGKSYEQYF,TGTGCCAGCAGCTTGTTTCAGGGGAAGTCCTACGAGCAGTACTTC,few,TRBV5-4,15,TRBJ2-7,-
CASSTGQAIAKNIQYF,TGTGCCAGTAGTACGGGACAGGCTATAGCCAAAAACATTCAGTACTTC,once,TRBV19,16,TRBJ2-4,TRBD1
CASSTGDDYGYTF,TGCGCCAGCTCCACAGGGGATGACTATGGCTACACCTTC,-,TRBV10-1,13,TRBJ1-2,TRBD1
CASSATGLKYGYTF,TGTGCCAGCAGTGCAACAGGATTAAAGTATGGCTACACCTTC,-,TRBV28,14,TRBJ1-2,-
CASSFALAPNTEAFF,TGTGCCAGCAGCTTCGCCCTGGCCCCGAACACTGAAGCTTTCTTT,-,TRBV5-5,15,TRBJ1-1,-
CAWSTDSRNTIYF,TGTGCCTGGAGTACGGACAGTAGAAACACCATATATTTT,-,TRBV30,13,TRBJ1-3,-
CASSYSTPGRGYEQYF,TGTGCCAGCAGTTACTCGACCCCGGGCAGGGGCTACGAGCAGTACTTC,-,TRBV6-5,16,TRBJ2-7,-
CASSLQDQPQHF,TGTGCCAGCAGCTTACAGGATCAGCCCCAGCATTTT,few,TRBV5-6,12,TRBJ1-5,-
CASSGMAAKNQDEQFF,TGTGCCAGCAGCGGAATGGCCGCAAAAAACCAGGATGAGCAGTTCTTC,-,TRBV6-6,16,TRBJ2-1,-
CASSYPRARDYSYEQYF,TGTGCCAGCAGTTATCCTCGGGCGCGGGATTACTCCTACGAGCAGTACTTC,-,TRBV28,17,TRBJ2-7,-
CASSTSWRFTEAFF,TGTGCCAGCAGCACGTCCTGGAGGTTCACTGAAGCTTTCTTT,few,TRBV9,14,TRBJ1-1,-
CATSDSGQGYEQYF,TGTGCCACCAGTGATTCAGGACAGGGCTACGAGCAGTACTTC,-,TRBV24-1,14,TRBJ2-7,TRBD1
CASSLTGRFSQETQYF,TGTGCCAGTAGCCTGACAGGGAGGTTCAGCCAAGAGACCCAGTACTTC,-,TRBV19,16,TRBJ2-5,-
CASSESEGIISDTQYF,TGTGCCAGCAGTGAATCCGAGGGAATAATTTCGGATACGCAGTATTTT,-,TRBV6-1,16,TRBJ2-3,-
CASRPGLAGNNEQFF,TGCGCCAGCAGACCGGGACTAGCGGGTAACAATGAGCAGTTCTTC,-,TRBV4-1,15,TRBJ2-1,TRBD2
CASSLYSENSPLHF,TGTGCCAGCAGCTTATACTCGGAGAATTCACCCCTCCACTTT,few,TRBV7-9,14,TRBJ1-6,-